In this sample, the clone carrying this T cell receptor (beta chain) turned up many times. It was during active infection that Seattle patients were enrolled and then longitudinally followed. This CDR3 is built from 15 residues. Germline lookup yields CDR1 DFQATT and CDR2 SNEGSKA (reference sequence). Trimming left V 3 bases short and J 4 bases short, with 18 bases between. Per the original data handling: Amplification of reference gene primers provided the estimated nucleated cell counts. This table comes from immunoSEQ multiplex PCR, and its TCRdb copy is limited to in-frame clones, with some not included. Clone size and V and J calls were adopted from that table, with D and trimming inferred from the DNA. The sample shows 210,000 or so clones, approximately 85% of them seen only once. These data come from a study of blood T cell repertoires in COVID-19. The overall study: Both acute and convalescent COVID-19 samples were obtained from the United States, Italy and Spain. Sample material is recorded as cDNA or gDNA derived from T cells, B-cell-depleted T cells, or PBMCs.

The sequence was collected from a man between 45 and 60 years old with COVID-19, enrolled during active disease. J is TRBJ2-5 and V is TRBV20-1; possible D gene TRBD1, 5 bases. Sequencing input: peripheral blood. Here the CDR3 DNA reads TGCAGTGCTAGTCCCCTGGGGCAGGCGCCAGAGACCCAGTACTTC. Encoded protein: CSASPLGQAPETQYF.